The clone carrying this T cell receptor (beta chain) was counted ten times or more. Its target is not known. These data come from a study of T cell repertoires in cytomegalovirus infection. The J segment lost 3 bases and the V segment lost 4 bases, leaving 11 bases of the junction unmatched. CDR3 length: 16 residues. Per germline, CDR1 SGHTA and CDR2 FQGNSA. TCRdb passed the reads through MiXCR, listing each CDR3 protein once. The sample has around 210,000 distinct CDR3 sequences; approximately 7% are singletons. Findings and caveats of the study: Within the response measured ex vivo, HLA-C-restricted CMV-specific TCR beta clonotypes were dominant. Identification of carriers of CMV plus the relevant HLA was performed using cumulative public TCR beta family frequency.

Sequenced: PBMCs. The receptor's source is a human donor in good health (CMV status not recorded). Some clones in this sample may be carry-over from other donors' samples. This chain uses TRBV7-2 with TRBJ2-7, with 8 bases that match TRBD1. Written as DNA, the CDR3 is TGTGCCAGCAGCTCGGCTCCAGGGGGCATGGGCTACGAGCAGTACTTC. It yields the protein CASSSAPGGMGYEQYF.